The 16 T cell receptor beta chains reported below all come from one sample, sequenced in a study. Some clones are missing from TCRdb's copy, which holds only in-frame ones; the method was immunoSEQ multiplex PCR. The sample includes approximately 50,000 clones, approximately 95% of them seen just once. Material for sequencing was PBMCs. The receptors come from a man aged 35-49 years with rheumatoid arthritis.

CDR3 amino acids: CASSQVVGQGSGANVLTF. In DNA, the CDR3 is TGTGCCAGCAGCCAAGTAGTGGGACAGGGCTCTGGGGCCAACGTCCTGACTTTC. V is TRBV3-1 (or the pseudogene TRBV3-2) and J is TRBJ2-6; 9 bases map to TRBD1. The CDR3 length is 18 residues. V shed 1 base, J shed 0 bases, and the junction held 4 bases outside the gene matches. Germline loops: CDR1 LGHDT, CDR2 YNNKEL (reference sequence).

The table lists this clone with a count of one. The rearrangement uses TRBV19 and TRBJ1-2; unclear D gene. In germline, CDR1 is LNHDA, CDR2 SQIVND (reference sequence). With 0 bases removed from V and 3 bases from J, the gap between germline ends came to 14 bases. The CDR3 runs 16 residues. CDR3 residues: CASSIDVGQAYYGYTF. CDR3 in DNA: TGTGCCAGTAGTATAGATGTAGGCCAGGCCTACTATGGCTACACCTTC.

The gene calls are TRBV5-1 and TRBJ2-5; TRBD1 agrees at 10 bases. The CDR3 consists of 16 residues. Germline loops: CDR1 SGHRS, CDR2 YFSETQ. V gave up 6 bases and J gave up 2 bases; unmatched junction bases: 10. The CDR3 loop reads CASISTGTGDQETQYF. The CDR3 DNA follows: TGCGCCAGCATCTCGACGGGGACAGGGGATCAAGAGACCCAGTACTTC. The variable domain in full, with the rest retrieved from reference TRBV5-1 and TRBJ2-5, is KAGVTQTPRYLIKTRGQQVTLSCSPISGHRSVSWYQQTPGQGLQFLFEYFSETQRNKGNFPGRFSGRQFSNSRSEMNVSTLELGDSALYLCASISTGTGDQETQYFGPGTRLLVL.

This chain's CDR3 is CASSQDWAGTGHNEQFF. The CDR3 DNA reads TGCGCCAGCAGCCAAGATTGGGCCGGGACTGGTCACAATGAGCAGTTCTTC. This chain connects TRBV4-3 to TRBJ2-1, with D possibly matching TRBD2 (6 bases). The germline V and J ends were trimmed by 0 bases and 5 bases, with 17 bases remaining between them. Germline loops: CDR1 LGHNA, CDR2 YSLEER. The length of the CDR3 is 17 residues.

The chain links TRBV25-1 to TRBJ1-4; D may be TRBD1 (5 bases). Germline values: CDR1 MGHDK, CDR2 SYGVNS. The CDR3 is 16 residues long. With 5 bases removed from V and 4 bases from J, the gap between germline ends came to 17 bases. The CDR3, as DNA: TGTGCCAGCAGTCTCCGGGGTAGGGGAGTTAATGAAAAACTGTTTTTT. The encoded protein is CASSLRGRGVNEKLFF.

This chain links TRBV30 with TRBJ2-1; D uncertain. Trimming removed 0 bases from V and 10 bases from J, with 13 bases in between. CDR1 GTSNPN and CDR2 SVGIG come from the germline V gene (reference sequence). The CDR3 has 13 amino acids. CDR3 bases: TGTGCCTGGAGTGTACGATGGGCAGGAGAGCAGTTCTTC. Amino acid sequence: CAWSVRWAGEQFF.

The chain joins TRBV6-6 to TRBJ1-4; tentative D call: TRBD1 (6 bases). The germline V gene has CDR1 MNHNY and CDR2 SVGAGI (reference sequence). The CDR3 runs 13 residues. Trimming left V 7 bases short and J 8 bases short, with 14 bases between. The CDR3 is CASIAGAGEKLFF. Here the CDR3 DNA reads TGTGCCAGCATAGCAGGGGCCGGGGAAAAACTGTTTTTT.

This chain uses TRBV25-1 with TRBJ2-3; D call uncertain. This CDR3 has 13 amino acids. Germline-derived CDR1 and CDR2 are MGHDK and SYGVNS. The V end was cut by 8 bases, the J end by 0 bases, with 9 bases between. Here the CDR3 DNA reads TGTGCCAGCCGGCACACTAGCACAGATACGCAGTATTTT. Its translation is CASRHTSTDTQYF.

The chain combines TRBV27 with TRBJ1-6; D is ambiguous. The CDR3 spans 13 residues. Trimming stripped 2 bases from V and 9 bases from J, with 8 bases between. Per germline, CDR1 MNHEY and CDR2 SMNVEV (reference sequence). Here the CDR3 reads CASSLPQPSPLHF. In nucleotides, the CDR3 is TGTGCCAGCAGTTTACCACAGCCTTCACCCCTCCACTTT.

This chain links TRBV19 with TRBJ1-5; no reliable D call. Germline V CDR1 and CDR2: LNHDA, SQIVND (reference sequence). The CDR3 loop spans 15 amino acids. The V end was cut by 3 bases, the J end by 0 bases, with 9 bases between. The chain's CDR3 is CASSIKGISNQPQHF. CDR3 bases: TGTGCCAGTAGTATCAAGGGAATTAGCAATCAGCCCCAGCATTTT.

V gene TRBV7-3 combines with J gene TRBJ2-7; a possible D gene is TRBD1 (6 bases). V was pared by 3 bases and J by 5 bases, with 14 bases between. This CDR3 is built from 14 residues. The germline V gene has CDR1 SGHTA and CDR2 FQGTGA. CDR3 residues: CASSFGQPTDEQYF. Written as DNA, the CDR3 is TGTGCCAGCAGCTTTGGACAGCCAACTGACGAGCAGTACTTC.

J is TRBJ1-6 and V is TRBV19; 8 bases are a match to TRBD1. Germline loops: CDR1 LNHDA, CDR2 SQIVND (reference sequence). V dropped 7 bases and J dropped 7; count of bases not matched to a gene: 3. This CDR3 is 13 amino acids long. Written as DNA, the CDR3 is TGTGCCAGTACGGGACAGGTGAATTCACCCCTCCACTTT. It encodes CASTGQVNSPLHF. Variable domain in full (rest from reference TRBV19 and TRBJ1-6): DGGITQSPKYLFRKEGQNVTLSCEQNLNHDAMYWYRQDPGQGLRLIYYSQIVNDFQKGDIAEGYSVSREKKESFPLTVTSAQKNPTAFYLCASTGQVNSPLHFGNGTRLTVT.

The table lists this clone with a count of one. The chain joins TRBV18 to TRBJ1-1; 10 bases map to TRBD1. J gave up 5 bases and V 4 bases, and 7 bases lay outside the gene matches. This CDR3 is built from 15 residues. Germline V gives CDR1 KGHSH, CDR2 LQKENI. This CDR3 is CASSRPGQGSTEAFF. CDR3 nucleotide sequence: TGTGCCAGCTCACGACCGGGACAGGGGTCAACTGAAGCTTTCTTT.

The chain couples TRBV7-8 to TRBJ2-1; the match to TRBD1 covers 9 bases. Looked up from germline, CDR1 is SGHVS and CDR2 is FQNEAQ. V lost 3 bases and J lost 9; bases outside the gene matches: 6. The CDR3 loop spans 14 amino acids. CDR3 sequence (DNA): TGTGCCAGCAGCTTCCGGGACAGGGCCGGTGAGCAGTTCTTC. Amino acids: CASSFRDRAGEQFF.

The V and J genes are TRBV5-4 and TRBJ1-6; TRBD1 might be the D (5 bases). The V end lost 3 bases, the J end lost 5 bases, and 18 bases lay between the germline ends. Germline loops: CDR1 SGHNT, CDR2 YYREEE (reference sequence). This CDR3 contains 17 residues. DNA of the CDR3: TGTGCCAGCAGCTCGGGCCTCAGGGTCCCGGATAATTCACCCCTCCACTTT. This sequence encodes CASSSGLRVPDNSPLHF.

This chain links TRBV30 with TRBJ2-5; D possibly corresponds to TRBD1 (6 bases). Germline V gene data show CDR1 as GTSNPN and CDR2 as SVGIG (reference sequence). The CDR3 length is 14 residues. The germline V and J ends were trimmed by 0 bases and 5 bases, with 13 bases remaining between them. The CDR3 sequence is CAWSVGGNGETQYF. The CDR3 bases are TGTGCCTGGAGTGTAGGGGGAAATGGGGAGACCCAGTACTTC.